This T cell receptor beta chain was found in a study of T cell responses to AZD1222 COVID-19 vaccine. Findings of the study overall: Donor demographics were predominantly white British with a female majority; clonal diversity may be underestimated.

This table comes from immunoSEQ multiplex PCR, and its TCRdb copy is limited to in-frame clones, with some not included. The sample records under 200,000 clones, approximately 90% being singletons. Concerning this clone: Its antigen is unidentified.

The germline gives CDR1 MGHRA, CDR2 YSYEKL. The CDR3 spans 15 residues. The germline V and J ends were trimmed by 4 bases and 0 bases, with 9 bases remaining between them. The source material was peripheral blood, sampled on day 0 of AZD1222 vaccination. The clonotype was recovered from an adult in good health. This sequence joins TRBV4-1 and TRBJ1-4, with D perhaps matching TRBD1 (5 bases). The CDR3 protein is CASSLGGATNEKLFF. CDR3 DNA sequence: TGCGCCAGCAGCCTGGGGGGTGCAACTAATGAAAAACTGTTTTTT.